One T cell receptor (beta chain) is described in this entry. Its target is unknown. Peripheral blood, together with lesional scalp punch biopsies, was collected from alopecia areata patients. Once RNA had been extracted, it was reverse transcribed into cDNA to act as the sequencing template. Method: immunoSEQ multiplex PCR; TCRdb's copy keeps in-frame clones and lacks some. Among about 97,000 clones, roughly two fifths were seen once, and the ten largest hold approximately 1.2%. Trimming removed 3 bases from V and 5 bases from J; junction bases left unmatched: 5. The CDR3 loop spans 13 amino acids. Germline V gene data show CDR1 as SQVTM and CDR2 as ANQGSEA. This entry comes from a study of CD8+ T cells in alopecia areata. Study findings and constraints: Elevated clonality characterized lesional scalp relative to normal scalp, particularly in alopecia totalis/universalis.

The receptor comes from a human donor with alopecia areata. This chain joins TRBV29-1 and TRBJ2-5, with 8 bases identical to TRBD2. The specimen sequenced was CD4+ T cells sorted from blood. The CDR3: CSVEGLGRETQYF. For the CDR3, the DNA is TGCAGCGTTGAGGGACTAGGTCGGGAGACCCAGTACTTC.